What follows are 9 T cell receptor beta chains derived from one specimen sequenced in a study of CD8 T cells in ankylosing spondylitis. TCRdb itself ran the 5' RACE reads through MiXCR, one entry per CDR3 protein. This sample carries roughly 91,000 distinct CDR3 sequences, roughly 8.3% of them seen once, and the ten largest clones take approximately 9.7%. The sample taken for sequencing was blood, either unsorted or a sorted T cell fraction (not recorded which). The origin of the receptors is a male donor with ankylosing spondylitis or in good health (not recorded which).

Many counts were recorded for this clonotype. This chain joins TRBV3-1 and TRBJ2-1; 7 bases are shared with TRBD1. The length of the CDR3 is 13 residues. Germline V CDR1 and CDR2: LGHDT, YNNKEL (reference sequence). Trimming at V came to 0 bases and at J to 14 bases, leaving 7 bases not matched to a gene. CDR3 nucleotide sequence: TGTGCCAGCAGCCAAGATAGGGGGCGCAGGGAGTTCTTC. Its protein product is CASSQDRGRREFF.

This clonotype was seen many times. This chain links TRBV20-1 with TRBJ1-5; D perhaps matches TRBD1 (6 bases). The CDR3 length is 18 residues. Deletions cut 1 base from V and 2 bases from J, with 21 bases between. The germline CDR1 and CDR2 sequences are DFQATT and SNEGSKA (reference sequence). The CDR3 loop is CSARVDGRGRLGNQPQHF. CDR3 nucleotides: TGCAGTGCTAGAGTTGATGGTAGGGGGAGATTGGGCAATCAGCCCCAGCATTTT.

With respect to this clonotype: This may be a read error, as it is one base from a much larger clone. This chain uses TRBV7-2 with TRBJ2-7, with unresolved D. This CDR3 has 14 amino acids. Germline CDR1 is SGHTA and CDR2 is FQGNSA. The chain's CDR3 is CASSFTLLGYGQYF. The CDR3 bases are TGTGCCAGCAGCTTTACTCTTTTGGGTTACGGGCAGTACTTC.

This clonotype has a count of ten or more. This chain connects TRBV19 to TRBJ1-5; D is perhaps TRBD1 (5 bases). The CDR3 loop spans 16 amino acids. V lost 2 bases and J lost 1, with 12 bases in between. CDR1 is LNHDA, CDR2 SQIVND, per germline (reference sequence). The CDR3 nucleotides read TGTGCCAGTAGTATACTCGGGACGGTGAGCAATCAGCCCCAGCATTTT. Its translation is CASSILGTVSNQPQHF.

This clonotype was counted at least ten times. The chain recombines TRBV7-6 with TRBJ2-5; D remains unclear. V lost 0 bases, J lost 4 bases, and 15 bases lay in between. The CDR3 length is 16 residues. Germline V gene data show CDR1 as SGHVS and CDR2 as FNYEAQ. CDR3 region: CASSLAAFSFRETQYF. The CDR3 bases are TGTGCCAGCAGCTTAGCGGCATTTAGCTTTAGAGAGACCCAGTACTTC.

This clonotype was recorded at least ten times. The J gene is TRBJ2-3, the V gene TRBV24-1; a weak D match, TRBD1 (5 bases). The CDR3 runs 14 residues. Germline lookup yields CDR1 KGHDR and CDR2 SFDVKD. V was shortened by 6 bases and J by 5 bases, with 14 bases between the two germline ends. This CDR3 reads CATSPAGIIDTQYF. CDR3 bases: TGTGCCACCAGTCCCGCAGGGATAATAGATACGCAGTATTTT.

This clonotype occurred many times. This rearrangement joins TRBV5-1 to TRBJ2-2; D gene uncertain. V was shortened by 1 base and J by 4 bases, with 5 bases between the two germline ends. Germline-derived CDR1 and CDR2 are SGHRS and YFSETQ. The CDR3 covers 13 residues. The CDR3 reads CASSLQSTGELFF. The CDR3 nucleotides read TGCGCCAGCAGCTTGCAGAGCACCGGGGAGCTGTTTTTT.

This clonotype was counted many times. V gene TRBV4-3 combines with J gene TRBJ1-2; D is perhaps TRBD1 (5 bases). The CDR3 is made up of 13 amino acids. Trimming took 3 bases from V and 4 from J, leaving 9 bases between them. Germline-derived CDR1 and CDR2 are LGHNA and YSLEER. As DNA, the CDR3 is TGCGCCAGCAGCCATGGGACGGGCTATGGCTACACCTTC. Protein sequence: CASSHGTGYGYTF.

This clonotype was detected ten times or more. V and J are TRBV10-3 and TRBJ2-7; 11 bases fit TRBD2. CDR1 is ENHRY and CDR2 is SYGVKD in the germline V gene. J gave up 12 bases and V 3 bases, and 4 bases lay outside the gene matches. This CDR3 has 12 residues. The CDR3, as DNA: TGTGCCATCAGTGACCTAGCGGGGGGAATGTACTTC. It translates to CAISDLAGGMYF.